This record looks at one T cell receptor beta chain sequence and its context. Its antigen is still unknown. Per-base qualities were not stored, and no clone one base away is much larger. The treatment or condition label, read with the paper, signifies: suppressive antiretroviral therapy. Cells were stimulated with a pool of overlapping HIV-1 Gag 15-mer peptides at about 0.96 ug per peptide per mL. Responding CD4+ T cells were sorted by upregulation of both CD40 ligand and CD69. HIV-1-infected adults in whom suppressive ART had been started during chronic infection were enrolled as participants. For at least 4 years, the participants' plasma HIV-1 RNA had been undetectable, below 50 copies/mL. To be included, participants needed a CD4+ T cell count above 400 cells/uL and a positive CMV serology. Before stimulation, PBMCs were isolated using density centrifugation and then depleted of CD8+ T cells. For roughly 17 hours, CD8-depleted PBMCs were stimulated with anti-CD28/CD49d costimulation, a CD40-blocking antibody, and enfuvirtide, which was added to prevent new infections. Sorting was done on either a Beckman Coulter MoFlo Legacy or an XDP sorter, and propidium iodide was used to exclude dead cells. The QIAamp DNA Mini Kit was used for genomic DNA extraction from samples above one million cells, and the Quick-DNA Microprep Kit was used otherwise.

The immunoSEQ hsTCRB assay version 4, run in survey mode, was used to sequence TCRbeta repertoires from genomic DNA. For TCRbeta sequencing, genomic DNA was diluted to around 10 ng/uL, with up to about 1 ug used per sample. The authors' analysis ran thus. Analysis of the TCRbeta data was done in ImmunoSeq Analyzer 3.0, and diversity was computed on productive nucleotide rearrangements. Lower-bound TCR diversity was estimated with the improved Chao index, and clonality with the Gini coefficient using the Immunarch R package. Nucleotide rearrangements that differed but encoded the same CDR3beta amino acid sequence were counted as separate clonotypes. Differential abundance analysis found TCRbeta sequences that were significantly enriched in antigen-responding cells compared with anti-CD3/anti-CD28-activated cells. GLIPH2 clustered TCRs by predicted peptide-MHC specificity, both within individual participants and across merged participant data sets. Drawn from immuneACCESS, this table holds only the in-frame rearrangements with V and J called that TCRdb kept. Clones are partly lost; checked studies trace under half to an unresolved V gene and leave the rest unexplained. V and J calls and clone size are as listed in that table; D and trimming were resolved from the DNA. In this sample the table shows about 9,200 clones, roughly 84% of which occur a single time. The ten largest clones capture about 2% of the sample.

These data come from a study of persistence of HIV-infected CD4 T cells (dated by TCRdb to about 2020). In terms of the full investigation: Suppressive ART had been received by participants for a median of roughly eight years. The study isolated CMV- and HIV-1 Gag-responding CD4+ T cells from ART-treated individuals to examine antigen-driven clonal expansion of HIV-1-infected cells. Apart from a couple of participants who underwent leukapheresis at a single time point, peripheral blood samples of up to roughly 180 mL were collected from participants at multiple time points. In the cross-participant TCR cluster analysis, roughly eight participants were included for CMV and more than 5 participants were included for Gag. The clonality of all cells in each sorted population was assessed by TCRbeta sequencing, whereas the clonality of infected cells was assessed by proviral sequencing. Study-wide findings and limitations: Significantly lower TCRbeta richness was observed in CMV- and Gag-responding cells than in anti-CD3/anti-CD28-responding cells, and higher oligoclonality was observed in CMV-responding cells than in CD3/CD28-stimulated and Gag-responding cells. Within the same sorted populations, how oligoclonal the TCRs were correlated with how oligoclonal the proviruses were. Antigen-responding cells were enriched for expanded CDR3beta sequences that were degenerate, which suggests that CD4+ responses to CMV and Gag underwent convergent selection. Bulk TCR analyses could not be restricted to the rare CMV-responding cells that actually carried HIV-1 proviruses. Only a small number of individuals took part in the study, and only a limited range of antigens was tested.

The germline V gene provides CDR1 MDHEN and CDR2 SYDVKM. There are 15 amino acids in the CDR3, from cysteine to phenylalanine inclusive. Only the CDR3 region is kept as DNA, spanning 45 bases read in frame from base 1. V lost 6 bases and J lost 4 bases, and the count of bases not matched to a germline gene is 8. Here the chain combines TRBV28 and TRBJ2-1, and TRBD1 matches 8 of the central bases. This receptor was identified in an adult woman with HIV who was CMV-seropositive. The input for sequencing was CD4+ T cells sorted from PBMCs after roughly 20-hour stimulation, taken from a patient who received antiretroviral therapy. The cell subset or site label, as the study defines it: CD40L+CD69+ CD4 T cells responding to HIV-1 Gag peptides. The DNA sequence follows: TGTGCCAGCAGAGTAGGGACAGGAATATACAATGAGCAGTTCTTC. Translated, it gives CASRVGTGIYNEQFF.